Sequencing of this T cell receptor (beta chain) was carried out in a study of T-cell reconstitution after alpha-beta-depleted transplantation in children. Germline loops: CDR1 MGHRA, CDR2 YSYEKL. V was trimmed by 7 bases and J by 5 bases, leaving 17 bases between them. The CDR3 extends over 14 amino acids. Molecular barcoding with unique molecular identifiers was used for the TCRbeta library. TCRdb used MiXCR to reprocess the PCR reads, holding one entry per CDR3 protein. This table holds around 580,000 distinct CDR3 sequences, 25% to 30% found once. The specimen comprised PBMCs, sampled before TCRalphabeta/CD19-depleted stem cell transplant. The chain has TRBV4-1 and TRBJ1-1, with a tentative D call TRBD1 (6 bases). This TCR derives from a boy less than two years old with Wiskott-Aldrich syndrome, due to receive a stem cell transplant. CDR3 sequence: CASTPGGRETEAFF. Here the CDR3 DNA reads TGCGCCAGCACGCCGGGGGGCAGGGAAACTGAAGCTTTCTTT.